The rows below give T cell receptor beta chains drawn from one sample of a study of cytomegalovirus exposure and HLA in healthy donors. The protocol was immunoSEQ multiplex PCR, while the TCRdb copy is restricted to in-frame clones and leaves out a portion. The sample comprises under 200,000 clones, about 90% of which are singletons, and 4% to 5% rests with the top ten. The sample taken for sequencing was PBMCs. The receptor set was obtained from a man aged 18 to 35 in good health and CMV-seropositive. Each CDR3 is given with its conserved first and last residue. D genes are given only for firm matches. A row's size may be missing; if present it is once, few, many or a size class.

TRBV2	TRBJ2-7	TRBD2	many	CASSERGRAYEQYF	TGTGCCAGCAGTGAGCGCGGGAGGGCCTACGAGCAGTACTTC
TRBV19	TRBJ2-7	-	-	CASSITSRGSADEQYF	TGTGCCAGTAGTATCACGTCTAGAGGGAGTGCGGACGAGCAGTACTTC
TRBV5-6	TRBJ2-7	TRBD1	-	CASSTGDRGPEQYF	TGTGCCAGCAGCACCGGGGACAGGGGACCCGAGCAGTACTTC
TRBV19	TRBJ2-3	-	-	CASSRGGTDTQYF	TGTGCCAGTAGTAGGGGAGGCACAGATACGCAGTATTTT
TRBV18	TRBJ2-7	TRBD2	-	CASSPGLAGDEQYF	TGTGCCAGCTCACCGGGACTAGCGGGAGACGAGCAGTACTTC
TRBV6-5	TRBJ2-7	-	-	CASSYLARVHEQYF	TGTGCCAGCAGTTATTTAGCCAGGGTCCACGAGCAGTACTTC
TRBV27	TRBJ2-7	-	-	CASSWTGRFNEQYF	TGTGCCAGCAGTTGGACTGGGCGGTTTAACGAGCAGTACTTC
TRBV29-1	TRBJ1-1	-	-	CSVDIPIWRRNTEAFF	TGCAGCGTTGATATCCCCATCTGGAGGCGGAACACTGAAGCTTTCTTT
TRBV28	TRBJ1-2	-	-	CASSFSLAAITNYGYTF	TGTGCCAGCAGTTTTTCCTTGGCGGCGATTACTAACTATGGCTACACCTTC
TRBV5-1	TRBJ2-2	-	once	CASSLTGNTGELFF	TGCGCCAGCAGCTTGACCGGTAACACCGGGGAGCTGTTTTTT
TRBV5-5	TRBJ2-7	TRBD1	-	CASSFSGTEAYYEQYF	TGTGCCAGCAGCTTTTCCGGGACAGAAGCTTACTACGAGCAGTACTTC
TRBV9	TRBJ1-1	TRBD1	-	CASSPWDRGQNTEAFF	TGTGCCAGCAGCCCTTGGGACAGGGGGCAAAACACTGAAGCTTTCTTT
TRBV10-1	TRBJ1-5	-	few	CASPEGTNQPQHF	TGCGCCAGCCCTGAAGGGACAAATCAGCCCCAGCATTTT
TRBV7-9	TRBJ2-7	-	-	CASSRGDVGSYEQYF	TGTGCCAGCAGCCGCGGCGACGTTGGCTCCTACGAGCAGTACTTC
TRBV23-1	TRBJ1-1	-	few	CASSHRLRGMNTEAFF	TGCGCCAGCAGTCATAGGTTGCGGGGGATGAACACTGAAGCTTTCTTT
TRBV7-9	TRBJ1-2	-	-	CASSLVGANYGYTF	TGTGCCAGCAGCTTAGTGGGGGCCAACTATGGCTACACCTTC
TRBV11-3	TRBJ2-1	-	-	CASSPSDGDYNEQFF	TGTGCCAGCAGCCCCTCTGACGGGGATTACAATGAGCAGTTCTTC
TRBV6-5	TRBJ2-1	-	-	CASSPGLDNEQFF	TGTGCCAGCAGCCCAGGACTGGATAATGAGCAGTTCTTC
TRBV6-6	TRBJ2-1	TRBD1	-	CASKWTGADNEQFF	TGTGCCAGCAAGTGGACAGGGGCAGACAATGAGCAGTTCTTC
TRBV7-6	TRBJ2-5	-	-	CASSFDGSRGTQYF	TGTGCCAGCAGCTTTGACGGGTCCCGAGGGACCCAGTACTTC
TRBV6-1	TRBJ1-3	-	-	CASSEGKWSAGNTIYF	TGTGCCAGCAGTGAAGGAAAATGGAGCGCTGGAAACACCATATATTTT
TRBV27	TRBJ1-5	-	-	CASSPRSTVSNQPQHF	TGTGCCAGCAGTCCCCGCTCGACAGTCAGCAATCAGCCCCAGCATTTT
TRBV5-3	TRBJ2-3	-	once	CARSRSKTQYF	TGTGCCAGAAGTCGGAGTAAGACGCAGTATTTT
TRBV4-2	TRBJ2-7	-	-	CASSQDGASPYEQYF	TGTGCCAGCAGCCAAGATGGGGCTAGTCCCTACGAGCAGTACTTC
TRBV6-1	TRBJ2-1	TRBD2	-	CASSEGRLAGASYNEQFF	TGTGCCAGCAGTGAAGGTAGGCTAGCGGGAGCCTCCTACAATGAGCAGTTCTTC
TRBV7-9	TRBJ2-3	-	-	CASSLARGLSVADTQYF	TGTGCCAGCAGCTTAGCGCGGGGCCTTAGTGTAGCGGATACGCAGTATTTT
TRBV7-6	TRBJ2-3	-	-	CASSLPGQSTDTQYF	TGTGCCAGCAGCTTACCAGGACAGAGCACAGATACGCAGTATTTT
TRBV10-3	TRBJ2-1	TRBD2	-	CATLGLASNEQFF	TGTGCCACCCTGGGACTAGCGTCCAATGAGCAGTTCTTC
TRBV4-1	TRBJ1-4	-	-	CASSHIHSGEEKLFF	TGCGCCAGCAGCCACATACACTCCGGGGAGGAAAAACTGTTTTTT
TRBV14	TRBJ2-1	-	-	CASSAASGWANEQFF	TGTGCCAGCAGCGCAGCCAGCGGATGGGCCAATGAGCAGTTCTTC
TRBV11-3	TRBJ1-2	-	-	CASSFSGTNGYTF	TGTGCCAGCAGCTTTTCTGGGACTAACGGCTACACCTTC
TRBV4-1	TRBJ1-2	TRBD1	-	CASSQPRTGDYGYTF	TGCGCCAGCAGCCAACCGAGAACAGGGGACTATGGCTACACCTTC
TRBV4-2	TRBJ2-5	TRBD2	once	CASSQGTSGMMGQETQYF	TGTGCCAGCAGCCAAGGGACTAGCGGGATGATGGGTCAAGAGACCCAGTACTTC
TRBV6-5	TRBJ2-7	TRBD2	-	CASSSRSGRTRDEQYF	TGTGCCAGCAGTTCCCGTAGCGGGAGGACCAGGGACGAGCAGTACTTC
TRBV7-6	TRBJ2-2	TRBD2	-	CASSLGPSGRAYTGELFF	TGTGCCAGCAGCTTAGGGCCTAGCGGGAGGGCCTACACCGGGGAGCTGTTTTTT
TRBV6-6	TRBJ1-1	-	-	CASRYSGDTEAFF	TGTGCCAGCAGGTATTCAGGGGACACTGAAGCTTTCTTT
TRBV27	TRBJ1-2	TRBD1	-	CASSLRDSNYGYTF	TGTGCCAGCAGTCTCAGGGACAGCAACTATGGCTACACCTTC
TRBV14	TRBJ1-2	TRBD1	once	CASSQAGTGSYGYTF	TGTGCCAGCAGCCAAGCCGGGACAGGCTCCTATGGCTACACCTTC
TRBV10-2	TRBJ1-4	TRBD1	-	CASSERTGGEKLFF	TGCGCCAGCAGTGAAAGGACAGGTGGTGAAAAACTGTTTTTT
TRBV6-1	TRBJ2-1	-	-	CASLRALNSYNEQFF	TGTGCCAGCTTGAGGGCCTTAAACTCCTACAATGAGCAGTTCTTC